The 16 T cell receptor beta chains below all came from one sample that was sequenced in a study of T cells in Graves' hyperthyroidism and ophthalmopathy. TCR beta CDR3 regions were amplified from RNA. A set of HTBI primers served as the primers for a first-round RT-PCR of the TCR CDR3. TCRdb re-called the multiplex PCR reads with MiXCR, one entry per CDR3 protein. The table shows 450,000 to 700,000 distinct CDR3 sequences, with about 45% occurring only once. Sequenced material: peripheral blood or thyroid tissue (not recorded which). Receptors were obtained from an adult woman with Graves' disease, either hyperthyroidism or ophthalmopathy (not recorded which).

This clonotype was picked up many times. CDR3 DNA sequence: TGTGCCAGCAGTACTCGGGAGAATGGCTACACCTTC. It codes for CASSTRENGYTF. This chain connects TRBV12-3 or TRBV12-4 to TRBJ1-2, with D unresolved. This CDR3 region has 12 residues. Trimming shortened V by 5 bases and J by 6 bases, and 10 bases separated the two germline ends.

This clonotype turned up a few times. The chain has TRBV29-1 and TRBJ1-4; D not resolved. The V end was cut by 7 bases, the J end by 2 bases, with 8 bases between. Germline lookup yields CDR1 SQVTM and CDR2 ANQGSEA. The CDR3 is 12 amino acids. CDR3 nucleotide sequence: TGCAGCGGAGGGTTTACTAATGAAAAACTGTTTTTT. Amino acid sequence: CSGGFTNEKLFF.

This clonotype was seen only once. DNA of the CDR3: TGCGCCAGTACCGGGACAGGGGACTTCATGAACACTGAAGCTTTCTTT. Encoded protein: CASTGTGDFMNTEAFF. This chain links TRBV5-1 with TRBJ1-1; 10 bases map to TRBD1. J gave up 0 bases and V 8 bases, and 10 bases lay outside the gene matches. Germline lookup yields CDR1 SGHRS and CDR2 YFSETQ. This CDR3 is built from 16 residues.

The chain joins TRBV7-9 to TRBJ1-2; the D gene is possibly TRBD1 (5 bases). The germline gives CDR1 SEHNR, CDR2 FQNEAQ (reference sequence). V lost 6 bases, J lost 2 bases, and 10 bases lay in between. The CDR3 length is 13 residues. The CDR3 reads CASSSGDNYGYTF. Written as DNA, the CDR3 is TGTGCCAGCAGTAGCGGGGACAACTATGGCTACACCTTC.

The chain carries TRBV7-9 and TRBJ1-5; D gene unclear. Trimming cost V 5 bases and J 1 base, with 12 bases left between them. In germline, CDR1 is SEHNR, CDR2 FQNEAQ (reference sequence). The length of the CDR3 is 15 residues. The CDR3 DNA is TGTGCCAGCAGCCCAGGCGGGTACAGCAATCAGCCCCAGCATTTT. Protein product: CASSPGGYSNQPQHF. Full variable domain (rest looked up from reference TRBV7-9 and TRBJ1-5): DTGVSQNPRHKITKRGQNVTFRCDPISEHNRLYWYRQTLGQGPEFLTYFQNEAQLEKSRLLSDRFSAERPKGSFSTLEIQRTEQGDSAMYLCASSPGGYSNQPQHFGDGTRLSIL.

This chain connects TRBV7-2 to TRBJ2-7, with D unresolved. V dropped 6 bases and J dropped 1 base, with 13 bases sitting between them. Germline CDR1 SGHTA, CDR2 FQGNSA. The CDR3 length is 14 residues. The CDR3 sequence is CASRWGFGSYEQYF. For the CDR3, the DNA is TGTGCCAGCAGATGGGGATTTGGGTCCTACGAGCAGTACTTC.

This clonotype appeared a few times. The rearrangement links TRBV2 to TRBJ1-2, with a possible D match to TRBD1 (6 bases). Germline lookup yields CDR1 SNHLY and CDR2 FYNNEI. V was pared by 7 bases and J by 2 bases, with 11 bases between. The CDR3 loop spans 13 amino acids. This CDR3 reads CASIETGNYGYTF. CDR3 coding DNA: TGTGCCAGCATCGAGACAGGCAACTATGGCTACACCTTC. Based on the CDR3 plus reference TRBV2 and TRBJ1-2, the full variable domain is EPEVTQTPSHQVTQMGQEVILRCVPISNHLYFYWYRQILGQKVEFLVSFYNNEISEKSEIFDDQFSVERPDGSNFTLKIRSTKLEDSAMYFCASIETGNYGYTFGSGTRLTVV.

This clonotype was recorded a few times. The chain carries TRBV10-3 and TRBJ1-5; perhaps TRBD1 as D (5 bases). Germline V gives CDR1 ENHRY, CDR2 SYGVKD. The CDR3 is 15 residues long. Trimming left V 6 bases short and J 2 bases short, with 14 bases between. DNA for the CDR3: TGTGCCATCAGCCAGTCGGCAGGGCGCAATCAGCCCCAGCATTTT. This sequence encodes CAISQSAGRNQPQHF.

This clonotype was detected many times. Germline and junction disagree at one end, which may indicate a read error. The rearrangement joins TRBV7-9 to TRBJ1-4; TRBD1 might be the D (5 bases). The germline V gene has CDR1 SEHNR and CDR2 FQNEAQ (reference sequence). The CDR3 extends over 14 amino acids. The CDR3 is CASSLRGTNEKLFF. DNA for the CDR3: TGCGCCAGCAGCTTGCGGGGGACTAATGAAAAACTGTTTTTT.

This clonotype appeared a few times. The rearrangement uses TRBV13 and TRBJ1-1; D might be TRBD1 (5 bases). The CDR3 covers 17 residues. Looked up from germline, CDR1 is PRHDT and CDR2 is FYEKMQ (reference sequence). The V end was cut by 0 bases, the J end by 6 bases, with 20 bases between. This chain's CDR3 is CASSLGLKGPKGAEAFF. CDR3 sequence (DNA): TGTGCCAGCAGCTTAGGCCTTAAAGGACCTAAAGGGGCTGAAGCTTTCTTT.

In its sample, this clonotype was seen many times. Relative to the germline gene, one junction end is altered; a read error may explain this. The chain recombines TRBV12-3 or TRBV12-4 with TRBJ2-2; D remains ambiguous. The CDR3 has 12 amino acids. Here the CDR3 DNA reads TGTGCCAGCAGCTTAGGATCCGGGGAGCTGTTTTTT. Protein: CASSLGSGELFF.

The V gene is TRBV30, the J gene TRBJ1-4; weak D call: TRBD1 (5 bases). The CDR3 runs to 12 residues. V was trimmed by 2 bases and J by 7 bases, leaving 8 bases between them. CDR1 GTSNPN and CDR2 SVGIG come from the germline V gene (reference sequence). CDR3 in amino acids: CAWSRGGEKLFF. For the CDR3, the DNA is TGTGCCTGGAGTAGGGGAGGTGAAAAACTGTTTTTT.

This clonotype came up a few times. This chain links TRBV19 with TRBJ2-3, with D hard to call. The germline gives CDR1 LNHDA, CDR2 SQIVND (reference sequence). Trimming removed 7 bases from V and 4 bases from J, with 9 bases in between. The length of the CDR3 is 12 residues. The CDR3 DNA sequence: TGTGCCAGTAACACGGCAGCAGATACGCAGTATTTT. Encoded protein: CASNTAADTQYF.

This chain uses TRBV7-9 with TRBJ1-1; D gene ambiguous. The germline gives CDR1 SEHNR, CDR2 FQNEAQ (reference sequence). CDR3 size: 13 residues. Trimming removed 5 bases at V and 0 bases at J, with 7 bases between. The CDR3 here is CASSTQLNTEAFF. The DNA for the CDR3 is TGTGCCAGCAGCACACAGCTGAACACTGAAGCTTTCTTT. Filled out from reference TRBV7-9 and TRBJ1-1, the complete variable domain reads DTGVSQNPRHKITKRGQNVTFRCDPISEHNRLYWYRQTLGQGPEFLTYFQNEAQLEKSRLLSDRFSAERPKGSFSTLEIQRTEQGDSAMYLCASSTQLNTEAFFGQGTRLTVV.

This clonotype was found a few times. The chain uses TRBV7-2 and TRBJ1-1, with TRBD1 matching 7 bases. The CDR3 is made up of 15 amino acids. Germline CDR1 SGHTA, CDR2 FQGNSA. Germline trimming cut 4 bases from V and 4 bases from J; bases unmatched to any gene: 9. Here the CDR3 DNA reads TGTGCCAGCAGCTCCCTGACAGGGTTCCGCACTGAAGCTTTCTTT. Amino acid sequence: CASSSLTGFRTEAFF.

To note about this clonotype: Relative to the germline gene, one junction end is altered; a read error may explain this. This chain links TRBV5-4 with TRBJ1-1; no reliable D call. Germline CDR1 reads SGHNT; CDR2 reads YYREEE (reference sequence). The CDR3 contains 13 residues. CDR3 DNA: TGTGCCAGCAGCTTGACCTCAAACACTGAAGCTCTCTTT. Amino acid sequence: CASSLTSNTEALF.